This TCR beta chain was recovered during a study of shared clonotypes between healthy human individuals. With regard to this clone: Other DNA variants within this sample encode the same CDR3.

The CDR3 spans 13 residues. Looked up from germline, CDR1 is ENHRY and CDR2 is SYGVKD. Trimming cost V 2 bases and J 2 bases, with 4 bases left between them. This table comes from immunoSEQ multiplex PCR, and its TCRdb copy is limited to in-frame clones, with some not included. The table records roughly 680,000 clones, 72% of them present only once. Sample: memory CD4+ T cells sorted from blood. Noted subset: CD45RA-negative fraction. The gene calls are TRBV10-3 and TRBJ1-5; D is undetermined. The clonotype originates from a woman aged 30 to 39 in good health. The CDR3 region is CAISEEGNQPQHF. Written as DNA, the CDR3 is TGTGCCATCAGTGAGGAGGGCAATCAGCCCCAGCATTTT.